The 19 T cell receptor beta chains in this list originate from one sample, sequenced in a study of T cell responses to AZD1222 COVID-19 vaccine. Using immunoSEQ multiplex PCR, the repertoire was profiled, and TCRdb retains in-frame clones only, with some absent. The sample has approximately 200,000 clones, about 89% seen once. The sequencing here drew on peripheral blood, taken on day 0 of MenACWY control vaccination. These receptors were obtained from an adult in good health.

A single count supports this clone. This chain uses TRBV7-9 with TRBJ2-7; D is ambiguous. The CDR3 is 13 residues long. V was shortened by 5 bases and J by 5 bases, with 13 bases between the two germline ends. The germline V gene has CDR1 SEHNR and CDR2 FQNEAQ (reference sequence). The CDR3 region has the DNA TGTGCCAGCAGCCCCGGGCCCGGCCACGAGCAGTACTTC. Translated: CASSPGPGHEQYF.

The gene calls are TRBV6-1 and TRBJ1-1, with D unclear. Germline assignment: CDR1 MNHNS and CDR2 SASEGT. Trimming removed 2 bases from V and 1 base from J, with 8 bases in between. This CDR3 region has 14 residues. CDR3: CASSESGSNTEAFF. The CDR3 DNA reads as TGTGCCAGCAGTGAATCAGGATCGAACACTGAAGCTTTCTTT.

The chain links TRBV25-1 to TRBJ2-7; 9 bases map to TRBD1. The CDR3 runs to 13 residues. J was trimmed by 7 bases and V by 6 bases; bases with no gene match: 7. From germline, CDR1 is MGHDK and CDR2 SYGVNS. CDR3 residues: CASRTGGSGEQYF. The CDR3 DNA follows: TGTGCCAGCAGAACAGGGGGCTCGGGGGAGCAGTACTTC.

The genes are TRBV6-6 and TRBJ1-4; TRBD1 aligns across 10 bases. CDR1 and CDR2 from the germline V gene are MNHNY and SVGAGI (reference sequence). Trimming took 2 bases from V and 8 from J; bases not matched to a gene: 8. The CDR3 covers 16 residues. The CDR3 region is CASSYVLGQGFEKLFF. The CDR3 coding sequence is TGTGCCAGCAGTTACGTACTGGGACAGGGGTTCGAAAAACTGTTTTTT.

The chain has TRBV19 and TRBJ2-2; 12 nucleotides align to TRBD2. The CDR3 covers 14 residues. V shed 10 bases, J shed 4 bases, and the junction held 4 bases outside the gene matches. Germline V CDR1 and CDR2: LNHDA, SQIVND (reference sequence). The CDR3 loop reads CATQTSGSTGELFF. Here the CDR3 DNA reads TGTGCCACCCAGACTAGCGGGAGCACCGGGGAGCTGTTTTTT.

The rearrangement links TRBV6-1 to TRBJ2-1, with 13 bases that match TRBD2. The CDR3 length is 16 residues. V was pared by 1 base and J by 5 bases, with 2 bases of the junction left unmatched. CDR1 MNHNS and CDR2 SASEGT come from the germline V gene. CDR3 residues: CASSEVGLAGDNEQFF. In nucleotides, the CDR3 is TGTGCCAGCAGTGAAGTTGGACTAGCGGGAGACAATGAGCAGTTCTTC.

The DNA for the CDR3 is TGTGCCAGCAGCTTAAGCGGGCAGGGGGCAAGTGGCTACACCTTC. Protein: CASSLSGQGASGYTF. The chain employs TRBV7-2 and TRBJ1-2, with TRBD1 identical over 8 bases. V lost 2 bases and J lost 7; bases outside the gene matches: 9. Germline V CDR1 and CDR2: SGHTA, FQGNSA. The CDR3 has 15 residues.

The V gene is TRBV11-2, the J gene TRBJ2-5; 10 bases align to TRBD2. The V gene's germline CDR1 is SGHAT and CDR2 FQNNGV. The CDR3 is 17 residues long. The V and J ends lost 5 bases and 1 base, in that order; junction bases with no gene match: 10. The CDR3 DNA is TGTGCCAGCAGCCGAGAGTTGGCTAGCGGGGGCCAAGAGACCCAGTACTTC. Protein: CASSRELASGGQETQYF.

This clone was counted a few times. This chain uses TRBV7-2 with TRBJ1-1; unclear D gene. The CDR3 sequence is 14 residues long. V was clipped by 5 bases and J by 6 bases, with 16 bases between them. Germline assignment: CDR1 SGHTA and CDR2 FQGNSA. CDR3 in amino acids: CASSPTKGVAEAFF. The CDR3 DNA reads as TGTGCCAGCAGCCCTACGAAGGGAGTCGCTGAAGCTTTCTTT. The full variable domain, with the rest looked up from reference TRBV7-2 and TRBJ1-1, is GAGVSQSPSNKVTEKGKDVELRCDPISGHTALYWYRQSLGQGLEFLIYFQGNSAPDKSGLPSDRFSAERTGGSVSTLTIQRTQQEDSAVYLCASSPTKGVAEAFFGQGTRLTVV.

The chain is built from TRBV29-1 and TRBJ2-5; D gene unclear. V lost 4 bases to trimming and J lost 2 bases, with 11 bases between them. The CDR3 runs 13 residues. Per germline, CDR1 SQVTM and CDR2 ANQGSEA. This CDR3 is CSVGEQTQETQYF. The CDR3 DNA reads as TGCAGCGTTGGTGAACAGACTCAAGAGACCCAGTACTTC. Filled out from reference TRBV29-1 and TRBJ2-5, the complete variable domain reads SAVISQKPSRDICQRGTSLTIQCQVDSQVTMMFWYRQQPGQSLTLIATANQGSEATYESGFVIDKFPISRPNLTFSTLTVSNMSPEDSSIYLCSVGEQTQETQYFGPGTRLLVL.

The rearrangement joins TRBV29-1 to TRBJ2-7; 9 positions agree with TRBD1. This CDR3 comprises 11 residues. Trimming cost V 6 bases and J 5 bases; bases outside gene matches: 2. The germline V gene encodes CDR1 SQVTM and CDR2 ANQGSEA. The CDR3 nucleotides are TGCAGCGTACGGACAGGGGACGAGCAGTACTTC. Translating it yields CSVRTGDEQYF.

The V call is TRBV7-3, the J call TRBJ2-3, with unresolved D. The CDR3 covers 13 residues. Germline loops: CDR1 SGHTA, CDR2 FQGTGA. V was shortened by 4 bases and J by 0 bases, with 5 bases between the two germline ends. The CDR3 sequence: CASSYTSTDTQYF. The DNA for the CDR3 is TGTGCCAGCAGCTACACCAGCACAGATACGCAGTATTTT. Drawing the rest from reference TRBV7-3 and TRBJ2-3, the complete variable domain is GAGVSQTPSNKVTEKGKYVELRCDPISGHTALYWYRQSLGQGPEFLIYFQGTGAADDSGLPNDRFFAVRPEGSVSTLKIQRTERGDSAVYLCASSYTSTDTQYFGPGTRLTVL.

J is TRBJ1-4 and V is TRBV5-1, with D hard to call. V lost 7 bases, J lost 4 bases, and 14 bases lay in between. The V gene's germline CDR1 is SGHRS and CDR2 YFSETQ. The CDR3 totals 14 residues. CDR3 bases: TGCGCCAGCGGCCCGGCCGGGATTAATGAAAAACTGTTTTTT. It encodes CASGPAGINEKLFF.

The J gene is TRBJ1-4, the V gene TRBV19; D is ambiguous. V lost 2 bases to trimming and J lost 0 bases, with 13 bases between them. This CDR3 comprises 17 residues. From germline, CDR1 is LNHDA and CDR2 SQIVND (reference sequence). The CDR3 bases are TGTGCCAGTAGTATAATTTCGACGGCCGCAACTAATGAAAAACTGTTTTTT. Protein product: CASSIISTAATNEKLFF.

V is TRBV14 and J is TRBJ2-3, with D hard to call. The CDR3 contains 14 residues. CDR1 SGHDN and CDR2 FVKESK come from the germline V gene. Between the trimmed V and J ends, which lost 1 base and 6 bases, there was a span of 11 bases. The CDR3 is CASSQGPLWDTQYF. As DNA, the CDR3 is TGTGCCAGCAGCCAAGGCCCCCTTTGGGATACGCAGTATTTT.

The V and J genes are TRBV24-1 and TRBJ2-5, with D possibly being TRBD2 (6 bases). The germline V gene encodes CDR1 KGHDR and CDR2 SFDVKD. V was cut by 5 bases and J by 2 bases, with 14 bases left in between. The CDR3 is made up of 15 amino acids. CDR3 region: CATSGIRDSQETQYF. The CDR3, as DNA: TGTGCCACCAGTGGCATCCGGGACTCACAAGAGACCCAGTACTTC.

The chain links TRBV5-4 to TRBJ2-5, with 16 bases that match TRBD2. V gave up 4 bases and J gave up 4 bases; unmatched junction bases: 7. From germline, CDR1 is SGHNT and CDR2 YYREEE (reference sequence). The CDR3 has 17 residues. CDR3 protein: CASSRGTSGGAGETQYF. The CDR3 nucleotides read TGTGCCAGCAGCCGAGGGACTAGCGGGGGGGCCGGAGAGACCCAGTACTTC.

This clone was observed a single time. The chain recombines TRBV28 with TRBJ2-1; D may be TRBD2 (5 bases). The V end lost 8 bases, the J end lost 6 bases, and 14 bases lay between the germline ends. Germline V gives CDR1 MDHEN, CDR2 SYDVKM. The CDR3 has 13 residues. The CDR3, as DNA: TGTGCCAGCGGACTTTGGGCAGGCAATGAGCAGTTCTTC. Translation gives CASGLWAGNEQFF.

The chain is built from TRBV29-1 and TRBJ2-5, with 7 bases identical to TRBD1. Germline V CDR1 and CDR2: SQVTM, ANQGSEA. The CDR3 covers 12 residues. Unmatched junction bases numbered 5, after V lost 6 bases and J lost 4 bases. The CDR3 reads CSVRQGRETQYF. The CDR3 region has the DNA TGCAGCGTCAGACAGGGTAGAGAGACCCAGTACTTC.